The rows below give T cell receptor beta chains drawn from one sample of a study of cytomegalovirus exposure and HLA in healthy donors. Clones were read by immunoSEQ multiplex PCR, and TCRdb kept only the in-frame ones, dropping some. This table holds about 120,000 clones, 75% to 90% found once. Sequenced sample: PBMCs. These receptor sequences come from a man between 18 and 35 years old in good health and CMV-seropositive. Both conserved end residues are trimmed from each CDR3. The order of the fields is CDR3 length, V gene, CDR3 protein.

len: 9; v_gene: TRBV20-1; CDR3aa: SARAGNEQY
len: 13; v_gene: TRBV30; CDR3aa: AWSKSGRNTGELF
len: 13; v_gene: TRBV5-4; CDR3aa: ASSSGLAAQETQY
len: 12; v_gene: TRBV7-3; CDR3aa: ASSLIPGAGELF
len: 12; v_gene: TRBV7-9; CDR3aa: ASSSGRGLYGYT
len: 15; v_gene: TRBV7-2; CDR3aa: ASSLFFWAGGPDTQY
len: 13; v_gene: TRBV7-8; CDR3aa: ASSFSGGSDNEQF
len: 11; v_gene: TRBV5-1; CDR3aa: ASTGTGSYEQY
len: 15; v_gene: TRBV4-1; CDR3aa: ASSQDFGTPGGETQY
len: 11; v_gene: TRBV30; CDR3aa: AWSAQGYTEAF
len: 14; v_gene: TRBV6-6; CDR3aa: ASSWKTGEGNSPLH
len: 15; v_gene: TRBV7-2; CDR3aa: ASSFGFDRGARSPLH
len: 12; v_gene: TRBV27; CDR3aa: ASSPQGAFEKLF
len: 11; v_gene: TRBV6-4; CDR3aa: ASSEGQSYGYT
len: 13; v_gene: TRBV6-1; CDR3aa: ASSPGGPLNYGYT
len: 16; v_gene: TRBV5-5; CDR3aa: ASSPRLSGTATNEKLF
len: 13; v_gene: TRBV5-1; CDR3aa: ASSGRQGSGTEAF
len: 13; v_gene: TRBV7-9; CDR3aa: ATPPGQGNTGELF
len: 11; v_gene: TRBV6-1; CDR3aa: ASSGTGIEGYT
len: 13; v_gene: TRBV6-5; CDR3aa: ASSGSDRVVAEAF
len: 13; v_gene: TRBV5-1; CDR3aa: ASSFFSGGPDEQF
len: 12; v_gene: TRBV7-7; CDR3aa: ASSSGTASYEQY
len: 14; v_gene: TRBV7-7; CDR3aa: ASSLHKQTGGNTIY
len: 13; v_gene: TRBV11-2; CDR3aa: ASSLFAGGIAEAF
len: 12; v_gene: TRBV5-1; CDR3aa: ASRGSGGPYEQY
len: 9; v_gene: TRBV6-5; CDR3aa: ASSSGGGYT
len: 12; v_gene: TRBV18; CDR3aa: ASSAGTTNEKLF
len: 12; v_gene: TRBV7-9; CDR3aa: ASSFEGATDTQY
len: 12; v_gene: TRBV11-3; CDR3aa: ASSDRGSTDTQY
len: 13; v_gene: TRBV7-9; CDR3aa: ASSPGGRIQETQY
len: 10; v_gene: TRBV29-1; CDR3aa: SVVGQAYGYT